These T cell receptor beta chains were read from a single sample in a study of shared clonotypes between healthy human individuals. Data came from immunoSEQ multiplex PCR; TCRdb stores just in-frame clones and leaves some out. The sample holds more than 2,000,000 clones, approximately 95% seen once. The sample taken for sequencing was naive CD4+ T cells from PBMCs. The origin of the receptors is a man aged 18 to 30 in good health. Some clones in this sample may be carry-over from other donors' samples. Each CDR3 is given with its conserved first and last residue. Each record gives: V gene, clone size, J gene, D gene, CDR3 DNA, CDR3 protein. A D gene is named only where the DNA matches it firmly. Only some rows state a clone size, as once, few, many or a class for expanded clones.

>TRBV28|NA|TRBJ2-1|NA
TGTGCCAGCAGTTTGGAGGGAGCCCTTAATGAGCAGTTCTTC
CASSLEGALNEQFF
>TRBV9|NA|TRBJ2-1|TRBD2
TGTGCCAGCAGCGTAGTGATAGCGGGAGTTAATGAGCAGTTCTTC
CASSVVIAGVNEQFF
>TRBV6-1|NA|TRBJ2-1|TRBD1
TGTGCCAGCAGGGGGACAGGGGGAAATGAGCAGTTCTTC
CASRGTGGNEQFF
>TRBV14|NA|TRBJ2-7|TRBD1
TGTGCCAGCAGCCAAGTGGCAGGGGGCTACGAGCAGTACTTC
CASSQVAGGYEQYF
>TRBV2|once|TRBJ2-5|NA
TGTGCCAGCGGTTGGGTCTCGGAGACCCAGTACTTC
CASGWVSETQYF
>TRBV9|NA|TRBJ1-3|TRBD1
TGTGCCAGCAGCCGGACAGGGAGAGCAGAAACCCCGTACTCTGGAAACACCATATATTTT
CASSRTGRAETPYSGNTIYF
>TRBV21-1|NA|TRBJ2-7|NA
TGTGCCAGCAGCAAAGGGGGACAGATCTACGAGCAGTACTTC
CASSKGGQIYEQYF
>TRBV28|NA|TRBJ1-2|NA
TGTGCCAGCAGTTTATGGGGGAACTATGGCTACACCTTC
CASSLWGNYGYTF
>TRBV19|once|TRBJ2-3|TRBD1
TGTGCCAGTAGTATGGGACAGGGGGTGAATACGCAGTATTTT
CASSMGQGVNTQYF
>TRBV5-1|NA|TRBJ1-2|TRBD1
TGCGCCAGCAGCCCGACAGGGTCGATAGCTAACTATGGCTACACCTTC
CASSPTGSIANYGYTF
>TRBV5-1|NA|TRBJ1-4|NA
TGCGCCAGCAGCTTGGCGCCAGGATCTGAAAAACTGTTTTTT
CASSLAPGSEKLFF
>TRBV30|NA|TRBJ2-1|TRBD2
TGTGCCTGCCCAATAGCGGGATCCTACAATGAGCAGTTCTTC
CACPIAGSYNEQFF
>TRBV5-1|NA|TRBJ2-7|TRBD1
TGCGCCAGCAGCTTGGCCGGGCAGGGGGTAGAGCAGTACTTC
CASSLAGQGVEQYF
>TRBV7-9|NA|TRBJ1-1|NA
TGTGCCAGCAGCCCCTTCGTGGTTGGGACTGAAGCTTTCTTT
CASSPFVVGTEAFF
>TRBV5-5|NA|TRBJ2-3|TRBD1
TGTGCCAGCAGCTTACTGGGACAGGGGGGCACAGATACGCAGTATTTT
CASSLLGQGGTDTQYF
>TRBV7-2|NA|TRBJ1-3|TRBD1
TGTGCCAGCAGCTTTCCCCGCAGGGGGGGGTTGCCCTCTGGAAACACCATATATTTT
CASSFPRRGGLPSGNTIYF
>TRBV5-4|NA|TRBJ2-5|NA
TGTGCCAGCAGCTCCCCGGGAGTAACCCGGGAGACCCAGTACTTC
CASSSPGVTRETQYF
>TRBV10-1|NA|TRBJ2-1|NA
TGCGCCAATTTAACAGGGTCATCCTACAATGAGCAGTTCTTC
CANLTGSSYNEQFF
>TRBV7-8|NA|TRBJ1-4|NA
TGTGCCAGCAGCTTTAGGGACATGCCTAATGAAAAACTGTTTTTT
CASSFRDMPNEKLFF
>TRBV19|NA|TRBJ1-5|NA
TGTGCCAGTACCCCGGGACTCCATAGCAATCAGCCCCAGCATTTT
CASTPGLHSNQPQHF
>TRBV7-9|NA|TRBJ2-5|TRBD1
TGTGCCAGCAGCTTGGTTGGGACAGGGTTCGAAGAGACCCAGTACTTC
CASSLVGTGFEETQYF
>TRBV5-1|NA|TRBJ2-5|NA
TGCGCCAGCAGCTTGGTTCAGGGGCAACAAGAGACCCAGTACTTC
CASSLVQGQQETQYF
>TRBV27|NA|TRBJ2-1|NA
TGTGCCAGCAGTTGGCGGACCCAGAGCTCCTACAATGAGCAGTTCTTC
CASSWRTQSSYNEQFF
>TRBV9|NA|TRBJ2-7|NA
TGTGCCAGCAGCGCCTCTCAGCTCTCCGAGCAGTACTTC
CASSASQLSEQYF
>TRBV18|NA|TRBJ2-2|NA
TGTGCCAGCTCACCACAGCGGCACACCGGGGAGCTGTTTTTT
CASSPQRHTGELFF
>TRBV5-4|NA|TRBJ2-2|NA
TGTGCCAGCAGCTTGGTCCGGGGAGGGGGCACCGGGGAGCTGTTTTTT
CASSLVRGGGTGELFF
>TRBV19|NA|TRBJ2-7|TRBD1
TGTGCCAGTAAACGTCAGGGGGAAAGCTACGAGCAGTACTTC
CASKRQGESYEQYF
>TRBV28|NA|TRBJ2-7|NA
TGTGCCAGCGCCCCAACAACCCACTACGAGCAGTACTTC
CASAPTTHYEQYF
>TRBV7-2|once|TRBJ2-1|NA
TGTGCCAGCAGCTTAGTTGGCGGGACGGATTACAATGAGCAGTTCTTC
CASSLVGGTDYNEQFF
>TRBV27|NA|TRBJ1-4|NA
TGTGCCAGCAGTTCTATCGGGGAGGGTTCAACTAATGAAAAACTGTTTTTT
CASSSIGEGSTNEKLFF
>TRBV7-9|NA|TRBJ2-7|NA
TGTGCCAGCACCCCCGTTCGGCGGTCCTACGAGCAGTACTTC
CASTPVRRSYEQYF
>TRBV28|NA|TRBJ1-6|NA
TGTGCCAGCAGTTTATTGGGTAATCCCCTCCACTTT
CASSLLGNPLHF
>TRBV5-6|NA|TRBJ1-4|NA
TGTGCCAGCAGACGCTACAGGGCGGCAACTAATGAAAAACTGTTTTTT
CASRRYRAATNEKLFF
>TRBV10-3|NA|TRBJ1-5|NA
TGTGCCATCAGTGACACGACAGTCAATCAGCCCCAGCATTTT
CAISDTTVNQPQHF
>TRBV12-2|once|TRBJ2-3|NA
TGTGCAAGTCGCTTAGGGGACACAGATACGCAGTATTTT
CASRLGDTDTQYF
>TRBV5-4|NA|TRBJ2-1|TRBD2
TGTGCCAGCCACAGCGGGGGGGCGTCCTACAATGAGCAGTTCTTC
CASHSGGASYNEQFF
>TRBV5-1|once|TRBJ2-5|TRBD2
TGCGCCAGCAGCCGGCCGGGACTAGGGGAAGAGACCCAGTACTTC
CASSRPGLGEETQYF
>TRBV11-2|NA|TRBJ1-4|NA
TGTGCCAGCAGCCCCACCGGGGATGGAAAACTGTTTTTT
CASSPTGDGKLFF
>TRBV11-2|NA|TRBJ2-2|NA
TGTGCCAGCAGCTTCCTTCGCACCGGGGAGCTGTTTTTT
CASSFLRTGELFF
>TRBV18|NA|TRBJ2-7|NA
TGTGCCAGCTCACCAAAGGAGAACGAGCAGTACTTC
CASSPKENEQYF
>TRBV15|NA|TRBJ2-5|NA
TGTGCCACCAGCAGAGATAATTCGGAGACCCAGTACTTC
CATSRDNSETQYF
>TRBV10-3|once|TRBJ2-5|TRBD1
TGTGCCATAGGGACAGCACAAGAGACCCAGTACTTC
CAIGTAQETQYF
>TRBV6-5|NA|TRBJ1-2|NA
TGTGCCAGCAGTTACTCAGGCAGGGGCTCTGGCTACACCTTC
CASSYSGRGSGYTF
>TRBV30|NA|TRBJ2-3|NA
TGTGCCTGGAGTGTGGGAGGTACGCAGTATTTT
CAWSVGGTQYF
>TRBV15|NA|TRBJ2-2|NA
TGTGCCACCAGCAGAGATTTCGGTCCAGTGAACACCGGGGAGCTGTTTTTT
CATSRDFGPVNTGELFF
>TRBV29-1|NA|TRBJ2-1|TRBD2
TGCAGCGCTCGTAGCGGGAGGACTTACAATGAGCAGTTCTTC
CSARSGRTYNEQFF
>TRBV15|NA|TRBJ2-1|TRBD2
TGTGCCACCAGCAGATTTACTAGCGGGAGCTCCTACAATGAGCAGTTCTTC
CATSRFTSGSSYNEQFF
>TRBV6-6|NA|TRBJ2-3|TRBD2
TGTGCCAGCAGACCTGAGCGGGGTCGCACAGATACGCAGTATTTT
CASRPERGRTDTQYF
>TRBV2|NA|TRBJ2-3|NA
TGTGCCAGCAACCGGGACACAGATACGCAGTATTTT
CASNRDTDTQYF
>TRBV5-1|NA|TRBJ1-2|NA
TGCGCCAGCAGCTCGAACCCCCGGGACGCAGGGGGCTACACCTTC
CASSSNPRDAGGYTF
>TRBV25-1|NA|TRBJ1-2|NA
TGTGCCAGCAGTCCGGCTTTTTCCTATGGCTACACCTTC
CASSPAFSYGYTF
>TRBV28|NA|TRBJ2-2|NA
TGTGCCAGCGGAAACCAGTACACCGGGGAGCTGTTTTTT
CASGNQYTGELFF
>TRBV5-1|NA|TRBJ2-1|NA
TGCGCCAGCAGGGACACGATCATATACAATGAGCAGTTCTTC
CASRDTIIYNEQFF